The 20 T cell receptor beta chains listed next were all sequenced from one sample in a study of shared clonotypes between healthy human individuals. Repertoires were generated with immunoSEQ multiplex PCR, while TCRdb's copy carries only in-frame clones and drops some. The sample has about 2.1 million clones, just under 95% seen once. CD45RO-negative, CCR7-positively selected cells formed the naive CD8 fraction, excluding terminally differentiated effector memory CD45RA+ cells. The sequencing input was naive CD8+ T cells from PBMCs. The receptors here all came from a man between 18 and 35 years old in good health. Some clones in this sample may be carry-over from other donors' samples.

The rearrangement links TRBV5-6 to TRBJ2-3; D is ambiguous. Trimming removed 0 bases from V and 4 bases from J, with 15 bases in between. Germline V lookup: CDR1 SGHDT, CDR2 YYEEEE. CDR3 length equals 16 residues. CDR3 nucleotide sequence: TGTGCCAGCAGCTTGGTGTCGGCGTGGGGTGCAGATACGCAGTATTTT. It yields the protein CASSLVSAWGADTQYF.

V gene TRBV15 combines with J gene TRBJ1-1, with D tentatively TRBD1 (6 bases). The CDR3 length is 17 residues. Trimming shortened V by 1 base and J by 3 bases, and 18 bases separated the two germline ends. In germline, CDR1 is LNHNV, CDR2 YYDKDF (reference sequence). CDR3 DNA: TGTGCCACCAGCAGAGGGGGACAATCCTGGGGGGACACTGAAGCTTTCTTT. Translated, it gives CATSRGGQSWGDTEAFF.

This CDR3 reads CASSRWGVDTEAFF. The CDR3 region has the DNA TGTGCCAGCTCCCGATGGGGGGTTGACACTGAAGCTTTCTTT. The gene calls are TRBV19 and TRBJ1-1, with D perhaps TRBD1 (5 bases). Per the germline V gene, CDR1 is LNHDA and CDR2 is SQIVND (reference sequence). The germline V and J ends were trimmed by 9 bases and 3 bases, with 17 bases remaining between them. There are 14 residues in the CDR3.

As concerns this clone: A much larger clone sits a single nucleotide away, making a read error possible. V usage is TRBV7-6 and J usage is TRBJ1-1; no clear D. V was cut by 3 bases and J by 0 bases, with 2 bases left in between. Per the germline V gene, CDR1 is SGHVS and CDR2 is FNYEAQ. The CDR3 sequence is 12 residues long. CDR3 DNA: TGTGCCAGCAGCTTGGTGAACACTGAAGCTTTCTTT. Protein: CASSLVNTEAFF.

CDR3 residues: CASSRRTSGSTDTQYF. CDR3 bases: TGTGCCAGCAGCCGTAGGACTAGCGGGAGCACAGATACGCAGTATTTT. The chain links TRBV7-9 to TRBJ2-3, with 11 nucleotides matching TRBD2. Unmatched junction bases numbered 4, after V lost 5 bases and J lost 0 bases. Germline-derived CDR1 and CDR2 are SEHNR and FQNEAQ (reference sequence). CDR3 length: 16 amino acids.

CDR3 amino acids: CASSFGAAQETQYF. In DNA form, the CDR3 reads TGTGCCAGCAGCTTTGGGGCAGCCCAAGAGACCCAGTACTTC. The chain carries TRBV5-6 and TRBJ2-5; D might be TRBD1 (5 bases). With 2 bases removed from V and 1 base from J, the gap between germline ends came to 9 bases. The CDR3 loop spans 14 amino acids. CDR1 is SGHDT, CDR2 YYEEEE, per germline.

A note on this clone: Other DNA sequences of this sample code for an identical CDR3. V usage is TRBV5-1 and J usage is TRBJ2-1; D possibly corresponds to TRBD2 (5 bases). The germline V and J ends were trimmed by 0 bases and 6 bases, with 10 bases remaining between them. This CDR3 has 14 residues. Germline CDR1 and CDR2: SGHRS and YFSETQ. The CDR3 region has the DNA TGCGCCAGCAGCTTGGGGCTAGCAGTCAATGAGCAGTTCTTC. This translates into CASSLGLAVNEQFF.

This chain connects TRBV9 to TRBJ1-1; D not certain. Trimming took off 0 bases at V and 1 base at J, with 10 bases between the two ends. This CDR3 is 15 amino acids long. Germline lookup yields CDR1 SGDLS and CDR2 YYNGEE. CDR3 coding DNA: TGTGCCAGCAGCGTAGATGGGCACCCGAACACTGAAGCTTTCTTT. It codes for CASSVDGHPNTEAFF.

This chain uses TRBV9 with TRBJ2-1, with unresolved D. Looked up from germline, CDR1 is SGDLS and CDR2 is YYNGEE. Deletions cut 0 bases from V and 3 bases from J, with 10 bases between. The CDR3 has 15 amino acids. CDR3 DNA: TGTGCCAGCAGCGTAGAGGGCCCCGGCTACAATGAGCAGTTCTTC. This codes for CASSVEGPGYNEQFF. Based on the CDR3 plus reference TRBV9 and TRBJ2-1, the full variable domain is DSGVTQTPKHLITATGQRVTLRCSPRSGDLSVYWYQQSLDQGLQFLIQYYNGEERAKGNILERFSAQQFPDLHSELNLSSLELGDSALYFCASSVEGPGYNEQFFGPGTRLTVL.

This CDR3 is CASSLLKGQGGNEQYF. CDR3 DNA: TGTGCCAGCAGCCTCCTTAAGGGACAGGGGGGTAACGAGCAGTACTTC. The V gene is TRBV11-1, the J gene TRBJ2-7; 11 bases agree with TRBD1. CDR3 size: 16 residues. The germline gives CDR1 SGHAT, CDR2 FQDESV (reference sequence). With 5 bases clipped from V and 5 bases from J, the junction kept 11 bases outside the gene matches.

Remarks on this clone: One end of the junction does not line up with germline, which may come from a read error. The J gene is TRBJ2-1, the V gene TRBV18; the D gene is possibly TRBD1 (5 bases). Germline values: CDR1 KGHSH, CDR2 LQKENI. The length of the CDR3 is 16 residues. The CDR3 loop is CASSPRDSERYNGQFF. The CDR3 DNA sequence: TGTGCCAGCTCACCACGCGACAGCGAACGATACAATGGGCAGTTCTTC.

This clone was detected only once. The J gene is TRBJ1-1, the V gene TRBV13; D unresolved. Trimming left V 5 bases short and J 8 bases short, with 15 bases between. The CDR3 extends over 13 amino acids. Germline lookup yields CDR1 PRHDT and CDR2 FYEKMQ (reference sequence). The CDR3 coding sequence is TGTGCCAGCAGCCGAAACCCCAAATGGGAAGCTTTCTTT. Translating gives CASSRNPKWEAFF.

V is TRBV28 and J is TRBJ2-7; perhaps TRBD2 as D (6 bases). The germline CDR1 and CDR2 sequences are MDHEN and SYDVKM. V lost 4 bases and J 0 bases, leaving 19 bases between the germline ends. This CDR3 comprises 17 residues. CDR3 in DNA: TGTGCCAGCAGTTCATACCGGGACTTCCCCTACTCCTACGAGCAGTACTTC. Translating gives CASSSYRDFPYSYEQYF.

The chain uses TRBV27 and TRBJ2-7; D may correspond to TRBD1 or TRBD2 (5 bases each). Germline values: CDR1 MNHEY, CDR2 SMNVEV (reference sequence). This CDR3 spans 14 amino acids. V was clipped by 4 bases and J by 5 bases, with 15 bases between them. CDR3 loop: CASSSQRDGNEQYF. CDR3 sequence (DNA): TGTGCCAGCAGTTCTCAACGGGACGGGAACGAGCAGTACTTC.

As regards this clone: The same CDR3 is also encoded by other DNA sequences in this sample. The CDR3 DNA sequence: TGTGCCAGCAGCTCCCCAGGTGACTACGAGCAGTACTTC. This sequence encodes CASSSPGDYEQYF. The chain uses TRBV5-4 and TRBJ2-7, with D hard to call. Germline loops: CDR1 SGHNT, CDR2 YYREEE (reference sequence). The CDR3 totals 13 residues. V dropped 3 bases and J dropped 3 bases, with 10 bases sitting between them. Full variable domain (outside the CDR3, taken from reference TRBV5-4 and TRBJ2-7): ETGVTQSPTHLIKTRGQQVTLRCSSQSGHNTVSWYQQALGQGPQFIFQYYREEENGRGNFPPRFSGLQFPNYSSELNVNALELDDSALYLCASSSPGDYEQYFGPGTRLTVT.

In DNA form, the CDR3 reads TGTGCCACCCGCAAGACAGGGCTTCTCTACGAGCAGTACTTC. It specifies CATRKTGLLYEQYF. The chain links TRBV15 to TRBJ2-7; 7 nucleotides line up with TRBD1. J lost 3 bases, V lost 8 bases, and 10 bases had no gene match. Per the germline V gene, CDR1 is LNHNV and CDR2 is YYDKDF (reference sequence). The CDR3 is 14 residues long. Complete variable domain (other parts from reference TRBV15 and TRBJ2-7): DAMVIQNPRYQVTQFGKPVTLSCSQTLNHNVMYWYQQKSSQAPKLLFHYYDKDFNNEADTPDNFQSRRPNTSFCFLDIRSPGLGDTAMYLCATRKTGLLYEQYFGPGTRLTVT.

The rearrangement joins TRBV7-8 to TRBJ2-2; 14 bases align to TRBD2. The germline V gene encodes CDR1 SGHVS and CDR2 FQNEAQ. The CDR3 has 22 residues. The J segment lost 10 bases and the V segment lost 0 bases, leaving 22 bases of the junction unmatched. CDR3 nucleotides: TGTGCCAGCAGCTTAGCGGAACGGGGCGGTCCCGGGACTAGCGGGAGTGAGGAGGAGCTGTTTTTT. Translated, it gives CASSLAERGGPGTSGSEEELFF.

The CDR3: CASSQELRGQGSYEQYF. CDR3 coding DNA: TGCGCCAGCAGCCAAGAGCTTCGAGGGCAGGGTAGCTACGAGCAGTACTTC. The chain uses TRBV4-3 and TRBJ2-7; either TRBD1 or TRBD2 may supply D (5 bases each). CDR1 is LGHNA, CDR2 YSLEER, per germline. The CDR3 length is 17 residues. V lost 0 bases to trimming and J lost 3 bases, with 18 bases between them.

V usage is TRBV27 and J usage is TRBJ1-2; 10 nucleotides line up with TRBD1. The V segment lost 4 bases and the J segment 1 base; nucleotides outside the gene matches: 0. CDR3 size: 14 residues. The germline gives CDR1 MNHEY, CDR2 SMNVEV (reference sequence). The CDR3 DNA is TGTGCCAGCAGTTGGGACAGGGGTAACTATGGCTACACCTTC. Encoded protein: CASSWDRGNYGYTF.

The CDR3 DNA reads as TGTGCCAGCAGCTTAGACCAGGGCCGCTACGAGCAGTACTTC. It encodes CASSLDQGRYEQYF. This chain connects TRBV11-1 to TRBJ2-7; perhaps TRBD1 as D (5 bases). V lost 1 base and J 3 bases, leaving 10 bases between the germline ends. Germline V CDR1 and CDR2: SGHAT, FQDESV (reference sequence). This CDR3 has 14 amino acids.